This TCR beta chain derives from a study of breast tumors, draining lymph nodes, adjacent tissues. One entry per CDR3 protein, called by TCRdb with MiXCR from the multiplex PCR reads. Seen here are fewer than 200,000 distinct CDR3 sequences, 30% to 35% observed once, and the top ten hold around 4.5%. With regard to this clonotype: Its antigen is undetermined.

Study-wide findings and caveats: Tumor T cell lymph node origin was a supported hypothesis, not proven. Tumor TCR diversity was below lymph nodes but above nontumor tissue.

Breast cancer patients provided tissue from their axillary draining lymph nodes. Per germline, CDR1 KGHSH and CDR2 LQKENI. This CDR3 is 17 amino acids long. V lost 2 bases to trimming and J lost 6 bases, with 20 bases between them. Sequences were obtained from axillary lymph node tissue. This sequence originates from a female donor with breast cancer. Some clones in this sample may be carry-over from other donors' samples. The chain carries TRBV18 and TRBJ2-1, with D unclear. Written as DNA, the CDR3 is TGTGCCAGCTCACCATCCGCTATTCAGAGCTTTAGCAATGAGCAGTTCTTC. Protein sequence: CASSPSAIQSFSNEQFF.